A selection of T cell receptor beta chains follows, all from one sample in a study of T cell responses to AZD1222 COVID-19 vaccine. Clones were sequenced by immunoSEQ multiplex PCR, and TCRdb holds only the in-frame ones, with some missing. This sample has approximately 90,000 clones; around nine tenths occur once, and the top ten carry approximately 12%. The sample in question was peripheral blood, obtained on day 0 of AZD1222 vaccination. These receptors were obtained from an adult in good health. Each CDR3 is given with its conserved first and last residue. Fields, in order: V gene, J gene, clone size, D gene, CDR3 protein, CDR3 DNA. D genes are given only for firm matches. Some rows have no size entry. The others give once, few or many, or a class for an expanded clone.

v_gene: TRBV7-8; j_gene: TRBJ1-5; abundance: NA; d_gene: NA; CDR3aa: CASSQIDQPQHF; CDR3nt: TGTGCCAGCAGCCAAATCGATCAGCCCCAGCATTTT
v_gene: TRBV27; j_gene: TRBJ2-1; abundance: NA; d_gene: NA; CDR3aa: CASSLRSGTFAHNEQFF; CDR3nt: TGTGCCAGCAGTTTAAGAAGCGGAACATTCGCCCACAATGAGCAGTTCTTC
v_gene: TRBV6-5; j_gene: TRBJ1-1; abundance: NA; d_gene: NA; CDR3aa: CASTEDAEAFF; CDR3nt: TGTGCCAGCACCGAAGACGCTGAAGCTTTCTTT
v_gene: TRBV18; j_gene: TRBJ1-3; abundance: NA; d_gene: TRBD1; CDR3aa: CASSTSGTARNTIYF; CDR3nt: TGTGCCAGCTCAACCTCCGGGACAGCGAGAAACACCATATATTTT
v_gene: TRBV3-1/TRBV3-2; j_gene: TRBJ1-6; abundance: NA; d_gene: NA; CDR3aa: CASSPGLLNSPLHF; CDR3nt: TGTGCCAGCAGCCCGGGACTGCTTAATTCACCCCTCCACTTT
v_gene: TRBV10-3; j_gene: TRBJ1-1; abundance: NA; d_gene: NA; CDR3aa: CAISESSGGVNTEAFF; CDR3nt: TGTGCCATCAGTGAGTCGTCGGGGGGCGTGAACACTGAAGCTTTCTTT
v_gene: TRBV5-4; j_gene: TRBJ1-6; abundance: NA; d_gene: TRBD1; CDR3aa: CASSWTGSSPLHF; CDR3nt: TGTGCCAGCAGTTGGACAGGGTCCTCACCCCTCCACTTT
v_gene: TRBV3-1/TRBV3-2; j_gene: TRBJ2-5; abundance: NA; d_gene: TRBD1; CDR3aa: CASSGLQGDPGTQYF; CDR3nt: TGTGCCAGCAGCGGCCTTCAGGGGGACCCAGGGACCCAGTACTTC
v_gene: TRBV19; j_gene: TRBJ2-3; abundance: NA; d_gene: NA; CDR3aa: CASSITGGTSTDTQYF; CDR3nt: TGTGCCAGTAGTATAACCGGCGGGACAAGCACAGATACGCAGTATTTT
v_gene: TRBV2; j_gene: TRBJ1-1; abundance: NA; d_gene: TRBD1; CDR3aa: CASSDWGQGARWAFF; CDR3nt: TGTGCCAGCAGTGACTGGGGACAGGGGGCGCGGTGGGCTTTCTTT
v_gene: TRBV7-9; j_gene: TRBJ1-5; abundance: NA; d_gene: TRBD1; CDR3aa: CASSLAGTGGASMPQHF; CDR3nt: TGTGCCAGCAGCTTAGCCGGGACAGGGGGCGCCTCGATGCCCCAGCATTTT
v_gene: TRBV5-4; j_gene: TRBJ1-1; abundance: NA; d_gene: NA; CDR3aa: CASSLARGAEAFF; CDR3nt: TGTGCCAGCAGCTTGGCCAGGGGTGCTGAAGCTTTCTTT
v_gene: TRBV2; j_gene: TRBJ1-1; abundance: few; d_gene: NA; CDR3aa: CASIFSSRAFF; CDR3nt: TGTGCCAGCATTTTTTCCAGCAGGGCTTTCTTT
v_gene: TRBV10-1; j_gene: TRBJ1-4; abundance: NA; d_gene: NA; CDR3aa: CARGFKGARRNEKLFF; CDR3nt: TGCGCCAGAGGGTTTAAAGGGGCCAGAAGGAATGAAAAACTGTTTTTT
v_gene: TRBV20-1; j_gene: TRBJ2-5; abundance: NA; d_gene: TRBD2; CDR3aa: CSASGRPSGSPETQYF; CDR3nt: TGCAGTGCTAGTGGCCGACCTAGCGGGAGCCCAGAGACCCAGTACTTC